The 5 T cell receptor beta chains below all came from one sample that was sequenced in a study of vaccination effects on CD4 cells after COVID-19. No antigen has been assigned to these receptors. Sequencing was performed with immunoSEQ multiplex PCR; in TCRdb, only in-frame clones are kept and a portion is missing. The sample carries under 85,000 clones, 60% to 80% recorded once. Under the ViraFEST assay, PBMC were stimulated with viral peptide pools so that antigen-specific CD4+ T cells expanded. Sequencing was performed afterwards. On roughly day 9 of culture, CD4+ T cells were separated out. The participants, recipients of two vaccine doses, got either BNT162b2 or mRNA-1273. The sequencing here drew on CD4+ T cells from PBMCs cultured with HCoV-OC43 spike peptides, taken after COVID-19 vaccination. Subset meaning: HCoV-OC43 spike overlapping peptide pool stimulation. The receptors come from a human donor who received a COVID-19 vaccine.

This clone was observed a few times. The rearrangement joins TRBV11-2 to TRBJ2-2; the D call may be TRBD1 or TRBD2 (5 bases each). From germline, CDR1 is SGHAT and CDR2 FQNNGV. The CDR3 contains 15 residues. V was clipped by 5 bases and J by 4 bases, with 14 bases between them. The CDR3 region has the DNA TGTGCCAGCAGCCAGGAACCGGGGACCACCGGGGAGCTGTTTTTT. Its translation is CASSQEPGTTGELFF. The variable domain in full, with the rest retrieved from reference TRBV11-2 and TRBJ2-2, is EAGVAQSPRYKIIEKRQSVAFWCNPISGHATLYWYQQILGQGPKLLIQFQNNGVVDDSQLPKDRFSAERLKGVDSTLKIQPAKLEDSAVYLCASSQEPGTTGELFFGEGSRLTVL.

This clone was seen a handful of times. The chain uses TRBV7-2 and TRBJ1-5; D unclear. Germline V gives CDR1 SGHTA, CDR2 FQGNSA. This CDR3 comprises 13 residues. V was shortened by 2 bases and J by 7 bases, with 9 bases between the two germline ends. The CDR3 loop reads CASSLTTVQPQHF. CDR3 nucleotide sequence: TGTGCCAGCAGCTTAACGACGGTCCAGCCCCAGCATTTT.

This clone was seen at least ten times. The rearrangement links TRBV5-1 to TRBJ1-1; the D is unclear. The CDR3 has 15 residues. The V end was cut by 6 bases, the J end by 0 bases, with 15 bases between. Germline V lookup: CDR1 SGHRS, CDR2 YFSETQ. The CDR3 sequence is CASTQAEWMNTEAFF. Written as DNA, the CDR3 is TGCGCCAGCACCCAAGCTGAGTGGATGAACACTGAAGCTTTCTTT.

The CDR3 reads CASLLAQNYNEQFF. Written as DNA, the CDR3 is TGTGCCAGCCTTCTCGCACAGAACTACAATGAGCAGTTCTTC. The chain uses TRBV2 and TRBJ2-1, with D unclear. V was trimmed by 8 bases and J by 3 bases, leaving 14 bases between them. Germline loops: CDR1 SNHLY, CDR2 FYNNEI. The CDR3 is 14 residues long.

V gene TRBV19 combines with J gene TRBJ1-2; D is uncertain. The CDR3 sequence is 15 residues long. Germline V gives CDR1 LNHDA, CDR2 SQIVND (reference sequence). The V gene lost 3 bases and the J gene lost 4 bases, with 15 bases spanning the gap. The chain's CDR3 is CASSIGRVKSYGYTF. The CDR3, as DNA: TGTGCCAGTAGTATTGGTAGGGTGAAGAGCTATGGCTACACCTTC. The full variable domain, completed using reference TRBV19 and TRBJ1-2, is DGGITQSPKYLFRKEGQNVTLSCEQNLNHDAMYWYRQDPGQGLRLIYYSQIVNDFQKGDIAEGYSVSREKKESFPLTVTSAQKNPTAFYLCASSIGRVKSYGYTFGSGTRLTVV.